Reported below is one TCR beta chain. The source of the sample is a study of blood T cell repertoires in COVID-19. V lost 7 bases and J lost 1, with 14 bases in between. CDR1 is GTSNPN and CDR2 is SVGIG in the germline V gene (reference sequence). This CDR3 region has 15 residues. TCRdb keeps only in-frame clones here, not all; method: immunoSEQ multiplex PCR. The sample yields about 68,000 clones, around 82% seen once. Sequencing input: peripheral blood. The sequence derives from a man over 45 with active COVID-19. The chain combines TRBV30 with TRBJ2-6; the D gene is possibly TRBD1 (5 bases). The CDR3: CALQIRQSGANVLTF. The CDR3 DNA is TGTGCCTTACAAATACGACAGTCTGGGGCCAACGTCCTGACTTTC.